The 22 T cell receptor beta chains in this list originate from one sample, sequenced in a study of shared clonotypes between healthy human individuals. Measured with immunoSEQ multiplex PCR; TCRdb has only the in-frame clones, and not every one. This table has 2 million to 2.5 million clones, roughly 91% appearing once. CD45RO-negative, CCR7-positively selected cells formed the naive CD8 fraction, excluding terminally differentiated effector memory CD45RA+ cells. Input material: naive CD8+ T cells from PBMCs. These TCRs come from a young man in good health. Some clones in this sample may be carry-over from other donors' samples.

The chain recombines TRBV18 with TRBJ2-1, with 12 nucleotides matching TRBD2. The V gene end was trimmed by 0 bases and the J gene end by 9 bases; junction bases not matched to a gene: 12. The germline V gene has CDR1 KGHSH and CDR2 LQKENI. CDR3 size: 18 residues. CDR3: CASSPPRLAGGYGCEQFF. The CDR3 DNA is TGTGCCAGCTCACCACCGCGCCTAGCGGGAGGGTACGGGTGTGAGCAGTTCTTC.

This chain uses TRBV4-1 with TRBJ2-3; 8 bases map to TRBD2. The junction had 7 bases not matched to a gene; V was cut back by 3 bases and J by 2 bases. The CDR3 extends over 16 amino acids. Germline values: CDR1 MGHRA, CDR2 YSYEKL. CDR3 coding DNA: TGCGCCAGCAGCCAGGGCGGGGGGCGCCACACAGATACGCAGTATTTT. Translation: CASSQGGGRHTDTQYF.

The rearrangement links TRBV4-1 to TRBJ1-5; TRBD1 might be the D (5 bases). In germline, CDR1 is MGHRA, CDR2 YSYEKL. The CDR3 totals 15 residues. Trimming left V 0 bases short and J 7 bases short, with 13 bases between. CDR3 amino acids: CASSQDWGIQQPQHF. DNA of the CDR3: TGCGCCAGCAGCCAAGATTGGGGGATTCAACAGCCCCAGCATTTT.

The chain has TRBV19 and TRBJ2-1; D unresolved. Germline V CDR1 and CDR2: LNHDA, SQIVND (reference sequence). CDR3 length equals 15 residues. V gave up 4 bases and J gave up 8 bases, with 18 bases separating them. This CDR3 is CASSTSPGLRDEQFF. The CDR3 DNA reads as TGTGCCAGTAGTACCTCTCCCGGGTTACGGGATGAGCAGTTCTTC.

The chain couples TRBV28 to TRBJ2-5; TRBD1 is a possible D gene (7 bases). The ends were cut back, 3 bases at V and 4 bases at J, with 24 bases in the middle. The CDR3 runs 18 residues. From germline, CDR1 is MDHEN and CDR2 SYDVKM. The CDR3 here is CASSFGEGRGLGGETQYF. In DNA form, the CDR3 reads TGTGCCAGCAGTTTTGGCGAGGGCAGGGGGTTGGGGGGAGAGACCCAGTACTTC.

The CDR3 coding sequence is TGTGCCAGCAGACCAACCGGGACAGAATTTAGCAATCAGCCCCAGCATTTT. Its protein is CASRPTGTEFSNQPQHF. The chain employs TRBV2 and TRBJ1-5; 7 bases map to TRBD1. Germline lookup yields CDR1 SNHLY and CDR2 FYNNEI. The CDR3 spans 17 residues. V lost 6 bases and J lost 0; bases outside the gene matches: 11.

As regards this clone: The same CDR3 also results from other DNA sequences found in this sample. The chain carries TRBV7-9 and TRBJ2-7, with D uncertain. V lost 2 bases and J lost 3, with 5 bases in between. The germline gives CDR1 SEHNR, CDR2 FQNEAQ (reference sequence). CDR3 size: 12 residues. CDR3 in amino acids: CASSLSDYEQYF. The CDR3 DNA reads as TGTGCCAGCAGCTTATCCGACTACGAGCAGTACTTC.

This sequence joins TRBV2 and TRBJ2-1, with D perhaps TRBD2 (7 bases). Germline V lookup: CDR1 SNHLY, CDR2 FYNNEI. The CDR3 is 14 residues long. Trimming removed 0 bases from V and 9 bases from J, with 12 bases in between. The DNA for the CDR3 is TGTGCCAGCAGTGAAGCGGGAGGGGGTACTGAGCAGTTCTTC. Amino acid sequence: CASSEAGGGTEQFF. Full variable domain (remainder filled in from reference TRBV2 and TRBJ2-1): EPEVTQTPSHQVTQMGQEVILRCVPISNHLYFYWYRQILGQKVEFLVSFYNNEISEKSEIFDDQFSVERPDGSNFTLKIRSTKLEDSAMYFCASSEAGGGTEQFFGPGTRLTVL.

The gene calls are TRBV15 and TRBJ2-3; D unresolved. Germline CDR1 is LNHNV and CDR2 is YYDKDF (reference sequence). V lost 3 bases and J 0 bases, leaving 4 bases between the germline ends. CDR3 length: 13 amino acids. CDR3 protein: CATSSISTDTQYF. For the CDR3, the DNA is TGTGCCACCAGCAGTATCAGCACAGATACGCAGTATTTT.

The CDR3 bases are TGCAGCGGAGGCCCGGGACGGGCGAACACTGAAGCTTTCTTT. Translating it yields CSGGPGRANTEAFF. The chain combines TRBV29-1 with TRBJ1-1, with D perhaps matching TRBD1 (5 bases). Germline lookup yields CDR1 SQVTM and CDR2 ANQGSEA. The CDR3 extends over 14 amino acids. Trimming took 7 bases from V and 1 from J, leaving 16 bases between them. Full variable domain (remainder filled in from reference TRBV29-1 and TRBJ1-1): SAVISQKPSRDICQRGTSLTIQCQVDSQVTMMFWYRQQPGQSLTLIATANQGSEATYESGFVIDKFPISRPNLTFSTLTVSNMSPEDSSIYLCSGGPGRANTEAFFGQGTRLTVV.

This clone has only a few counts. The chain uses TRBV10-3 and TRBJ2-3; 8 nucleotides align to TRBD2. Trimming removed 10 bases from V and 0 bases from J; junction bases left unmatched: 12. Germline CDR1 ENHRY, CDR2 SYGVKD. The CDR3 has 16 amino acids. CDR3 region: CATQESSGYSTDTQYF. DNA of the CDR3: TGTGCCACCCAAGAGTCTAGCGGGTACAGCACAGATACGCAGTATTTT.

The gene calls are TRBV27 and TRBJ2-5; D is tentatively TRBD1 or TRBD2 (5 bases each). The germline V gene has CDR1 MNHEY and CDR2 SMNVEV (reference sequence). There are 14 residues in the CDR3. With 5 bases removed from V and 4 bases from J, the gap between germline ends came to 14 bases. CDR3 protein: CASSLWGSRETQYF. The DNA of the CDR3 is TGTGCCAGCAGTCTTTGGGGGAGTAGAGAGACCCAGTACTTC.

This chain connects TRBV28 to TRBJ1-5; TRBD1 might be the D (5 bases). Germline V gives CDR1 MDHEN, CDR2 SYDVKM. Trimming stripped 3 bases from V and 3 bases from J, with 6 bases between. CDR3 length: 13 residues. CDR3 sequence reads: CASSFRDNQPQHF. In DNA, the CDR3 is TGTGCCAGCAGTTTCAGGGACAATCAGCCCCAGCATTTT.

As for this clone: Other DNA sequences from this sample encode an identical CDR3 as well. The rearrangement links TRBV29-1 to TRBJ1-2; 9 bases match TRBD1. This CDR3 has 12 amino acids. V shed 6 bases and J 8 bases; nucleotides not matched to a gene: 7. Germline V gene data show CDR1 as SQVTM and CDR2 as ANQGSEA. Here the CDR3 DNA reads TGCAGCGTGGAACAGGGGGCGAGGGGCTACACCTTC. It yields the protein CSVEQGARGYTF.

CDR3 sequence (DNA): TGTGCCAGCAGCGAGACAGGGTTGGGACGCGAGCAGTACTTC. It codes for CASSETGLGREQYF. V usage is TRBV9 and J usage is TRBJ2-7; 7 positions match TRBD1. The germline V gene has CDR1 SGDLS and CDR2 YYNGEE. This CDR3 is built from 14 residues. Trimming took 3 bases from V and 6 from J; bases not matched to a gene: 9.

CDR3 sequence (DNA): TGTGCCAGCAGTTTTGCCGCAGGGACTGGGAAAAAGACCCAGTACTTC. This translates into CASSFAAGTGKKTQYF. V and J are TRBV27 and TRBJ2-5; maybe TRBD2 (6 bases). Looked up from germline, CDR1 is MNHEY and CDR2 is SMNVEV (reference sequence). The CDR3 is 16 residues long. The V end lost 3 bases, the J end lost 6 bases, and 20 bases lay between the germline ends.

The chain uses TRBV5-1 and TRBJ1-1; D is uncertain. Trimming took off 4 bases at V and 3 bases at J, with 10 bases between the two ends. CDR3 size: 13 residues. Germline CDR1 and CDR2: SGHRS and YFSETQ. CDR3: CASSQAGYTEAFF. For the CDR3, the DNA is TGCGCCAGCAGCCAGGCAGGATACACTGAAGCTTTCTTT.

Notes on this clone: The same CDR3 arises from other DNA sequences in this sample as well. The chain links TRBV9 to TRBJ2-3; D is uncertain. V lost 2 bases to trimming and J lost 0 bases, with 7 bases between them. Germline CDR1 and CDR2: SGDLS and YYNGEE. CDR3 length: 14 residues. The CDR3 loop is CASSVGLSTDTQYF. CDR3 nucleotide sequence: TGTGCCAGCAGCGTGGGTTTGAGCACAGATACGCAGTATTTT.

The rearrangement uses TRBV7-9 and TRBJ2-4; 8 positions match TRBD1. The trim removed 5 bases at V and 2 bases at J, leaving 5 bases unmatched. The germline gives CDR1 SEHNR, CDR2 FQNEAQ (reference sequence). This CDR3 comprises 15 residues. DNA for the CDR3: TGTGCCAGCAGCATTACAGGGGGTACCAAAAACATTCAGTACTTC. Protein: CASSITGGTKNIQYF.

The V gene is TRBV5-5, the J gene TRBJ1-1, with TRBD1 as a possible D gene (6 bases). Germline-derived CDR1 and CDR2 are SGHKS and YYEKEE (reference sequence). The germline V and J ends were trimmed by 4 bases and 6 bases, with 13 bases remaining between them. The CDR3 has 13 amino acids. For the CDR3, the DNA is TGTGCCAGCAGCCTACCGACAGGCTCTGAAGCTTTCTTT. It specifies CASSLPTGSEAFF.

The chain couples TRBV27 to TRBJ2-7; 9 bases align to TRBD1. Germline V lookup: CDR1 MNHEY, CDR2 SMNVEV (reference sequence). The CDR3 sequence is 14 residues long. Trimming removed 3 bases from V and 7 bases from J; junction bases left unmatched: 7. CDR3 in amino acids: CASSFVQGANEQYF. CDR3 DNA: TGTGCCAGCAGTTTTGTACAGGGGGCAAATGAGCAGTACTTC.

The CDR3 region is CASSPGQAAYEQYF. The CDR3 bases are TGTGCCAGCAGCCCCGGCCAGGCCGCCTACGAGCAGTACTTC. This chain connects TRBV6-5 to TRBJ2-7; the D is unclear. The CDR3 spans 14 residues. Germline V gives CDR1 MNHEY, CDR2 SVGAGI. With 6 bases removed from V and 2 bases from J, the gap between germline ends came to 14 bases.